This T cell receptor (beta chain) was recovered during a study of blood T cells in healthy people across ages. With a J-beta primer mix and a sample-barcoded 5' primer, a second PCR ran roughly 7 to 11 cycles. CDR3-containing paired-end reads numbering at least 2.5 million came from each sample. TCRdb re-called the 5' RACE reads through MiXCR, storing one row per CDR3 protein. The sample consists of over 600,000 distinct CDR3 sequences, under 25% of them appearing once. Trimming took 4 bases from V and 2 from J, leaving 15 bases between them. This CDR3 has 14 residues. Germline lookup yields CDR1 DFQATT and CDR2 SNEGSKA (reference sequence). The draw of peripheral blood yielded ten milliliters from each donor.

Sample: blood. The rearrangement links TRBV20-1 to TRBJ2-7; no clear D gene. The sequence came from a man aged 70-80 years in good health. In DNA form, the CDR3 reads TGCAGTGCTATACTCCCGCCGGCGGCCTACGAGCAGTACTTC. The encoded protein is CSAILPPAAYEQYF.